The 27 T cell receptor beta chains below were found in one sample sequenced in a study of blood T cell repertoires in COVID-19 (TCRdb year 2020). The library came from the immunoSEQ multiplex PCR assay. The immuneACCESS repertoire file appears here via TCRdb, limited to in-frame rearrangements. These files lack a portion of the clones; in checked studies, under half of the deficit traces to unresolved V genes, and the cause of the others is not known. Counted in this sample were about 400,000 clones; around 90% of them appeared once. The ten largest clones capture roughly 1.2% of the sample. The sequenced material came from peripheral blood. Every receptor here comes from a man aged 35-49 years with acute or convalescent COVID-19.

V usage is TRBV5-6 and J usage is TRBJ1-1, with D unresolved. The CDR3 is 15 amino acids. The ends were cut back, 5 bases at V and 3 bases at J, with 17 bases in the middle. Germline CDR1 is SGHDT and CDR2 is YYEEEE. For the CDR3, the DNA is TGTGCCAGCAGTCCCGCGGGCACCCTCTACACTGAAGCTTTCTTT. This gives the protein CASSPAGTLYTEAFF.

V is TRBV2 and J is TRBJ2-1; TRBD2 agrees at 7 bases. From germline, CDR1 is SNHLY and CDR2 FYNNEI. CDR3 length equals 14 residues. The V gene end was trimmed by 8 bases and the J gene end by 4 bases; junction bases not matched to a gene: 8. The CDR3 here is CASWEGTDYNEQFF. CDR3 DNA: TGTGCCAGCTGGGAGGGTACGGATTACAATGAGCAGTTCTTC.

Only one count was recorded for this clone. The rearrangement uses TRBV2 and TRBJ1-1; D ambiguous. The CDR3 is 13 amino acids. V lost 6 bases and J 7 bases, leaving 15 bases between the germline ends. Germline V gene sequence: CDR1 SNHLY, CDR2 FYNNEI. CDR3 in amino acids: CASSLPRGGEAFF. CDR3 in DNA: TGTGCCAGCAGCCTCCCACGGGGTGGTGAAGCTTTCTTT.

The chain carries TRBV5-1 and TRBJ1-5, with no clear D. Germline values: CDR1 SGHRS, CDR2 YFSETQ. Trimming took off 4 bases at V and 0 bases at J, with 11 bases between the two ends. The CDR3 loop spans 15 amino acids. This CDR3 is CASSKAGYSNQPQHF. Written as DNA, the CDR3 is TGCGCCAGCAGCAAAGCAGGATATAGCAATCAGCCCCAGCATTTT. Full variable domain (remainder filled in from reference TRBV5-1 and TRBJ1-5): KAGVTQTPRYLIKTRGQQVTLSCSPISGHRSVSWYQQTPGQGLQFLFEYFSETQRNKGNFPGRFSGRQFSNSRSEMNVSTLELGDSALYLCASSKAGYSNQPQHFGDGTRLSIL.

The rearrangement joins TRBV15 to TRBJ1-4, with TRBD1 matching over 7 bases. Trimming cost V 3 bases and J 1 base; bases outside gene matches: 11. CDR3 length: 18 amino acids. Germline CDR1 LNHNV, CDR2 YYDKDF (reference sequence). The CDR3 nucleotides are TGTGCCACCAGCAGCAACCCTCTCCGACAGGGAACTAATGAAAAACTGTTTTTT. This encodes CATSSNPLRQGTNEKLFF.

V gene TRBV7-9 combines with J gene TRBJ2-7; D perhaps matches TRBD2 (6 bases). Deletions cut 8 bases from V and 6 bases from J, with 20 bases between. The germline V gene encodes CDR1 SEHNR and CDR2 FQNEAQ (reference sequence). The CDR3 runs 14 residues. The CDR3 reads CASAQGSGGGEQYF. CDR3 bases: TGTGCCAGCGCGCAAGGTTCCGGGGGTGGCGAGCAGTACTTC.

The chain combines TRBV6-5 with TRBJ1-6; 7 nucleotides agree with TRBD1. J gave up 7 bases and V 6 bases, and 6 bases lay outside the gene matches. From germline, CDR1 is MNHEY and CDR2 SVGAGI. The CDR3 is made up of 14 amino acids. This CDR3 is CASSEGTVNSPLHF. For the CDR3, the DNA is TGTGCCAGCAGCGAGGGGACAGTGAATTCACCCCTCCACTTT.

The rearrangement joins TRBV4-1 to TRBJ1-5, with no clear D. Trimming took off 4 bases at V and 8 bases at J, with 9 bases between the two ends. The germline gives CDR1 MGHRA, CDR2 YSYEKL. The CDR3 loop spans 12 amino acids. CDR3 sequence: CASSPPGKPQHF. The CDR3 coding sequence is TGCGCCAGCAGCCCCCCAGGCAAGCCCCAGCATTTT.

This clone was picked up a small number of times. The J gene is TRBJ1-2, the V gene TRBV2; 7 positions agree with TRBD1. From germline, CDR1 is SNHLY and CDR2 FYNNEI. Unmatched junction bases numbered 10, after V lost 2 bases and J lost 4 bases. The CDR3 is 16 residues long. The DNA for the CDR3 is TGTGCCAGCAGTGAAAGGGGGCGGGCCATGGGCTATGGCTACACCTTC. It yields the protein CASSERGRAMGYGYTF. Using reference TRBV2 and TRBJ1-2 for the parts outside the CDR3, the full variable domain is EPEVTQTPSHQVTQMGQEVILRCVPISNHLYFYWYRQILGQKVEFLVSFYNNEISEKSEIFDDQFSVERPDGSNFTLKIRSTKLEDSAMYFCASSERGRAMGYGYTFGSGTRLTVV.

This chain connects TRBV28 to TRBJ1-2; unclear D gene. This CDR3 region has 15 residues. Per the germline V gene, CDR1 is MDHEN and CDR2 is SYDVKM. V lost 6 bases and J lost 6, with 20 bases in between. The CDR3 sequence: CASREPSARADGYTF. In DNA, the CDR3 is TGTGCCAGCAGGGAACCCTCGGCTAGAGCGGATGGCTACACCTTC.

The genes are TRBV4-2 and TRBJ2-1; TRBD2 aligns across 11 bases. CDR1 is LGHNA, CDR2 YNFKEQ, per germline. The CDR3 has 17 residues. V lost 5 bases, J lost 4 bases, and 10 bases stayed unmatched. The CDR3 loop reads CASSARPASGRYNEQFF. The DNA of the CDR3 is TGTGCCAGCAGCGCTCGCCCCGCTAGCGGGAGGTACAATGAGCAGTTCTTC.

This clone has more than one count but fewer than ten. The J gene is TRBJ1-1, the V gene TRBV6-5, with D maybe TRBD1 (6 bases). CDR3 length: 14 residues. Trimming stripped 7 bases from V and 0 bases from J, with 12 bases between. Germline values: CDR1 MNHEY, CDR2 SVGAGI. The CDR3 bases are TGTGCCAGCAAGATCGGACAGCTGAACACTGAAGCTTTCTTT. It is translated as CASKIGQLNTEAFF.

This clone came up once. The chain combines TRBV28 with TRBJ2-3; TRBD1 matches 8 bases. Germline CDR1 reads MDHEN; CDR2 reads SYDVKM. The CDR3 contains 14 residues. V shed 5 bases, J shed 4 bases, and the junction held 5 bases outside the gene matches. The CDR3 protein is CASSDPTGADTQYF. The DNA of the CDR3 is TGTGCCAGCAGTGACCCGACAGGGGCAGATACGCAGTATTTT.

V usage is TRBV29-1 and J usage is TRBJ2-1; no reliable D call. The V gene's germline CDR1 is SQVTM and CDR2 ANQGSEA. This CDR3 is built from 13 residues. Trimming stripped 3 bases from V and 3 bases from J, with 9 bases between. The CDR3 here is CSVEQVLYNEQFF. The CDR3 coding sequence is TGCAGCGTTGAGCAGGTCCTCTACAATGAGCAGTTCTTC.

This clone was counted once. This chain links TRBV28 with TRBJ2-2; the match to TRBD1 covers 8 bases. The CDR3 is 16 amino acids. V shed 2 bases and J 6 bases; nucleotides not matched to a gene: 8. Germline V CDR1 and CDR2: MDHEN, SYDVKM. The CDR3 here is CASSLIGQGAAGELFF. CDR3 nucleotides: TGTGCCAGCAGTTTAATAGGGCAGGGGGCGGCCGGGGAGCTGTTTTTT.

This clone has a single count. The chain is built from TRBV3-1 (or the pseudogene TRBV3-2) and TRBJ1-1; TRBD1 might be the D (6 bases). This CDR3 has 14 residues. The V end was cut by 0 bases, the J end by 7 bases, with 12 bases between. Germline values: CDR1 LGHDT, CDR2 YNNKEL (reference sequence). The CDR3 bases are TGTGCCAGCAGCCAAGATTCATCAGGGGTTGAAGCTTTCTTT. The encoded protein is CASSQDSSGVEAFF.

The V gene is TRBV3-1 (or the pseudogene TRBV3-2), the J gene TRBJ1-2; D is perhaps TRBD1 (5 bases). Per germline, CDR1 LGHDT and CDR2 YNNKEL (reference sequence). The CDR3 runs 13 residues. Trimming cost V 2 bases and J 4 bases, with 8 bases left between them. CDR3: CASSQQGFYGYTF. CDR3 in DNA: TGTGCCAGCAGCCAACAGGGTTTCTATGGCTACACCTTC.

The chain uses TRBV5-5 and TRBJ1-1; D ambiguous. V was cut by 0 bases and J by 2 bases, with 11 bases left in between. CDR1 SGHKS and CDR2 YYEKEE come from the germline V gene (reference sequence). There are 15 residues in the CDR3. The CDR3 DNA follows: TGTGCCAGCAGCTTGGAACCTTCAGGAAACACTGAAGCTTTCTTT. It specifies CASSLEPSGNTEAFF.

This clone appeared once. The chain recombines TRBV7-9 with TRBJ2-3; 7 bases map to TRBD1. V was pared by 7 bases and J by 0 bases, with 13 bases of the junction left unmatched. This CDR3 comprises 17 residues. Germline CDR1 and CDR2: SEHNR and FQNEAQ (reference sequence). CDR3 nucleotides: TGTGCCAGCACCAATAATGAACAGGGGATGAGCACAGATACGCAGTATTTT. It codes for CASTNNEQGMSTDTQYF.

The V call is TRBV9, the J call TRBJ2-5; TRBD2 matches 8 bases. The CDR3 totals 15 residues. The germline V gene encodes CDR1 SGDLS and CDR2 YYNGEE. The V segment lost 3 bases and the J segment 7 bases; nucleotides outside the gene matches: 11. The CDR3 DNA is TGTGCCAGCAGCGCTGGCGGGGGGTCCTCGGGGACCCAGTACTTC. Translation gives CASSAGGGSSGTQYF.

The J gene is TRBJ2-7, the V gene TRBV18; a possible D gene is TRBD1 (6 bases). This CDR3 is built from 16 residues. Trimming took 3 bases from V and 2 from J, leaving 17 bases between them. In germline, CDR1 is KGHSH, CDR2 LQKENI. The CDR3 here is CASSPQGSVQTYEQYF. DNA for the CDR3: TGTGCCAGCTCACCTCAGGGGTCCGTCCAGACCTACGAGCAGTACTTC.

V gene TRBV5-4 combines with J gene TRBJ2-2; perhaps TRBD2 as D (6 bases). The germline CDR1 and CDR2 sequences are SGHNT and YYREEE (reference sequence). This CDR3 contains 14 residues. V was trimmed by 6 bases and J by 1 base, leaving 10 bases between them. CDR3 region: CASKVSGNTGELFF. Here the CDR3 DNA reads TGTGCCAGCAAAGTTAGCGGGAACACCGGGGAGCTGTTTTTT.

This clone was detected only once. This chain joins TRBV4-1 and TRBJ1-1; 10 nucleotides align to TRBD1. Trimming at V came to 1 base and at J to 3 bases, leaving 11 bases not matched to a gene. CDR3 length equals 18 residues. Germline CDR1 reads MGHRA; CDR2 reads YSYEKL. The CDR3 DNA is TGCGCCAGCAGCCAAGGATCCTGGGACAGGGGCCCACACACTGAAGCTTTCTTT. Its protein product is CASSQGSWDRGPHTEAFF.

The rearrangement links TRBV28 to TRBJ1-5; the D is unclear. V lost 7 bases to trimming and J lost 6 bases, with 16 bases between them. This CDR3 has 14 amino acids. The germline V gene has CDR1 MDHEN and CDR2 SYDVKM. The CDR3 region is CASTPGGGPQPQHF. The CDR3 bases are TGTGCCAGCACCCCAGGAGGAGGGCCTCAGCCCCAGCATTTT.

This clone appeared a few times. The chain uses TRBV6-6 and TRBJ1-5; no definite D call. Looked up from germline, CDR1 is MNHNY and CDR2 is SVGAGI (reference sequence). V lost 7 bases to trimming and J lost 6 bases, with 16 bases between them. The CDR3 has 14 amino acids. The CDR3 loop is CASTTEGWSQPQHF. For the CDR3, the DNA is TGTGCCAGCACCACGGAGGGTTGGAGTCAGCCCCAGCATTTT.

DNA for the CDR3: TGTGCCAGCAGCCTAGGACAGGTTGGGGTAATTGGTACGCAGTATTTT. It translates to CASSLGQVGVIGTQYF. This sequence joins TRBV5-6 and TRBJ2-3; 7 bases are a match to TRBD1. J was trimmed by 8 bases and V by 4 bases; bases with no gene match: 16. This CDR3 contains 16 residues. Germline CDR1 SGHDT, CDR2 YYEEEE. The full variable domain, in which reference TRBV5-6 and TRBJ2-3 provide the parts outside the CDR3, is DAGVTQSPTHLIKTRGQQVTLRCSPKSGHDTVSWYQQALGQGPQFIFQYYEEEERQRGNFPDRFSGHQFPNYSSELNVNALLLGDSALYLCASSLGQVGVIGTQYFGPGTRLTVL.

This chain uses TRBV29-1 with TRBJ1-1; D is undetermined. This CDR3 has 13 residues. Trimming shortened V by 8 bases and J by 7 bases, and 20 bases separated the two germline ends. From germline, CDR1 is SQVTM and CDR2 ANQGSEA. The CDR3 is CSTVEPGAFEAFF. The CDR3 DNA reads TGCAGCACAGTTGAGCCGGGAGCCTTTGAAGCTTTCTTT.